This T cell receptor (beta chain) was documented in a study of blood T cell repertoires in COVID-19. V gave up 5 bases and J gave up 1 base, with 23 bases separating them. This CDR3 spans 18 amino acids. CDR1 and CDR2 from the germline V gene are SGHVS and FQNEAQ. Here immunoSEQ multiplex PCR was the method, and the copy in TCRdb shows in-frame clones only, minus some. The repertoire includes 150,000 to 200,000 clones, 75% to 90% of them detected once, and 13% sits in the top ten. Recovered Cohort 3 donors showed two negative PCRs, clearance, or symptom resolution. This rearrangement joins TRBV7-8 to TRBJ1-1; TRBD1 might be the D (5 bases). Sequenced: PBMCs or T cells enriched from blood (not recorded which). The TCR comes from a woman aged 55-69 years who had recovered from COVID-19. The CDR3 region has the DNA TGTGCCAGCAGCCCCACTCTCCGGGGGGGGATTAAGAACACTGAAGCTTTCTTT. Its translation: CASSPTLRGGIKNTEAFF.